The present T cell receptor beta chain was sequenced within a study of identical twins. Whole-study findings and limits: Cord blood beta clonotypes present at high abundance carried fewer insertions; no such pattern appeared in memory repertoires. Out-of-frame alpha sequences common to twins exhibited a surplus of low generation probability.

Comments on this clonotype: What it recognizes is unknown.

Template switching added a universal primer site, and cDNA bore unique molecular identifiers. TCRdb independently ran MiXCR on the 5' RACE reads; one entry per CDR3 protein. The data hold about 490,000 distinct CDR3 sequences, with 12% to 15% observed a single time. This sample also appeared in a second study, on yellow fever vaccine responses in identical twins.

The specimen sequenced was CD4+ T cells sorted from blood. This clonotype originated in a woman aged 18-29 years in good health.

The CDR3 sequence is CASSYSGGANTGELFF. The DNA of the CDR3 is TGTGCCAGCAGTTACTCCGGAGGAGCTAACACCGGGGAGCTGTTTTTT. This chain links TRBV6-5 with TRBJ2-2; the D gene is possibly TRBD2 (5 bases). In germline, CDR1 is MNHEY, CDR2 SVGAGI. V lost 0 bases to trimming and J lost 2 bases, with 10 bases between them. This CDR3 spans 16 amino acids.